A single sample is the source of the 20 T cell receptor beta chains below, sequenced in a study of blood T cell repertoires in COVID-19. TCRdb's copy holds only in-frame clones and misses some; the assay was immunoSEQ multiplex PCR. The data contain some 110,000 clones, roughly nine tenths of them singletons. Input material: peripheral blood. These TCRs come from a human donor in a cohort sampled during active COVID-19.

The gene calls are TRBV19 and TRBJ2-2; D is possibly TRBD2 (5 bases). V was shortened by 4 bases and J by 5 bases, with 17 bases between the two germline ends. Germline CDR1 reads LNHDA; CDR2 reads SQIVND (reference sequence). The CDR3 is 16 residues long. CDR3 sequence reads: CASSTPRLAVTGELFF. The CDR3 coding sequence is TGTGCCAGTAGTACTCCCCGGCTAGCAGTTACCGGGGAGCTGTTTTTT.

The V gene is TRBV7-2, the J gene TRBJ2-1, with D perhaps TRBD2 (7 bases). Trimming took 5 bases from V and 3 from J, leaving 20 bases between them. The CDR3 spans 17 residues. CDR1 is SGHTA and CDR2 is FQGNSA in the germline V gene. The CDR3 DNA sequence: TGTGCCAGCAGCGAGGGGGGGGCGCCATTCAGCTACAATGAGCAGTTCTTC. Its translation: CASSEGGAPFSYNEQFF.

On this clone itself: The junction shows a germline mismatch at one end, possibly a read error. The V and J genes are TRBV19 and TRBJ2-5; 10 bases match TRBD1. Germline values: CDR1 LNHDA, CDR2 SQIVND (reference sequence). The CDR3 extends over 16 amino acids. CDR3 sequence: CASKGQGEAVQETQYF. The CDR3 nucleotides read TGTGCAAGTAAAGGACAGGGGGAGGCAGTACAGGAGACCCAGTACTTC.

In its sample, this clone ranks as medium-sized (0.01 to 0.1%). The CDR3 DNA sequence: TGCGCCAGCAGCCAAGAACTAGCGGGGGGGCGGCAGGGAGATACGCAGTATTTT. It encodes CASSQELAGGRQGDTQYF. The genes are TRBV4-3 and TRBJ2-3; TRBD2 agrees at 13 bases. Germline lookup yields CDR1 LGHNA and CDR2 YSLEER. Trimming took 0 bases from V and 5 from J; bases not matched to a gene: 8. This CDR3 is 18 amino acids long.

CDR3 DNA: TGTGCCAGCAGCTTGGGACAGAAGGGTCGGGCTTTCTTT. As protein: CASSLGQKGRAFF. V gene TRBV28 combines with J gene TRBJ1-1, with TRBD1 matching over 7 bases. The germline V gene encodes CDR1 MDHEN and CDR2 SYDVKM. The CDR3 runs 13 residues. V was pared by 6 bases and J by 11 bases, with 12 bases of the junction left unmatched.

The chain recombines TRBV6-2 or TRBV6-3 with TRBJ2-3; 13 nucleotides agree with TRBD2. The CDR3 consists of 16 residues. The V gene's germline CDR1 is MNHEY and CDR2 SVGEGT. J was trimmed by 6 bases and V by 4 bases; bases with no gene match: 7. CDR3 nucleotide sequence: TGTGCCAGCAGTTCTTGGACTAGCGGGAGAGGGGATACGCAGTATTTT. Amino acids: CASSSWTSGRGDTQYF.

This chain joins TRBV18 and TRBJ1-5; D perhaps matches TRBD1 (5 bases). V was clipped by 3 bases and J by 7 bases, with 16 bases between them. CDR1 and CDR2 (germline): KGHSH, LQKENI. The CDR3 is 15 amino acids. The CDR3 region is CASSPPGRESQPQHF. CDR3 nucleotide sequence: TGTGCCAGCTCACCCCCAGGGCGAGAGTCACAGCCCCAGCATTTT.

The chain employs TRBV5-4 and TRBJ2-1, with 11 bases matching TRBD2. The CDR3 sequence is 16 residues long. V lost 6 bases, J lost 4 bases, and 9 bases stayed unmatched. Germline CDR1 and CDR2: SGHNT and YYREEE (reference sequence). The CDR3 sequence: CASTSPTSGAYNEQFF. DNA for the CDR3: TGTGCCAGCACCAGCCCGACTAGCGGGGCTTACAATGAGCAGTTCTTC.

The gene calls are TRBV5-4 and TRBJ2-3; a weak D match, TRBD1 (6 bases). The CDR3 extends over 17 amino acids. V was pared by 2 bases and J by 2 bases, with 18 bases between. Germline values: CDR1 SGHNT, CDR2 YYREEE (reference sequence). DNA for the CDR3: TGTGCCAGCAGCTTTAAGGTGGGGGCAGTTAACACAGATACGCAGTATTTT. It is translated as CASSFKVGAVNTDTQYF.

The chain couples TRBV30 to TRBJ2-2; 9 nucleotides agree with TRBD2. Trimming cost V 3 bases and J 4 bases; bases outside gene matches: 6. This CDR3 contains 15 residues. Germline-derived CDR1 and CDR2 are GTSNPN and SVGIG (reference sequence). CDR3 amino acids: CAWRLRGGSTGELFF. CDR3 bases: TGTGCCTGGAGGTTGCGGGGGGGCTCCACCGGGGAGCTGTTTTTT. The full variable domain, rest sourced from reference TRBV30 and TRBJ2-2, is SQTIHQWPATLVQPVGSPLSLECTVEGTSNPNLYWYRQAAGRGLQLLFYSVGIGQISSEVPQNLSASRPQDRQFILSSKKLLLSDSGFYLCAWRLRGGSTGELFFGEGSRLTVL.

The CDR3: CASSQDSSPGANVLTF. Written as DNA, the CDR3 is TGTGCCAGCAGCCAAGATTCTAGCCCTGGGGCCAACGTCCTGACTTTC. The chain has TRBV4-2 and TRBJ2-6; a weak D match, TRBD2 (5 bases). This CDR3 is built from 16 residues. The germline CDR1 and CDR2 sequences are LGHNA and YNFKEQ. The V and J ends lost 0 bases and 2 bases respectively, with 8 bases between them.

The chain has TRBV19 and TRBJ2-7; TRBD2 is a possible D gene (5 bases). V was trimmed by 1 base and J by 7 bases, leaving 11 bases between them. CDR3 length: 13 amino acids. Germline V gene data show CDR1 as LNHDA and CDR2 as SQIVND (reference sequence). The CDR3 loop reads CASSIALPGEQYF. In DNA, the CDR3 is TGTGCCAGTAGTATAGCGCTCCCGGGGGAGCAGTACTTC.

V usage is TRBV2 and J usage is TRBJ2-4; 9 bases line up with TRBD2. Germline trimming cut 2 bases from V and 0 bases from J; bases unmatched to any gene: 5. CDR3 length: 17 amino acids. Per germline, CDR1 SNHLY and CDR2 FYNNEI. DNA for the CDR3: TGTGCCAGCAGTGAACTAGCGGGGAGACTAGCCAAAAACATTCAGTACTTC. Translated: CASSELAGRLAKNIQYF.

The chain has TRBV18 and TRBJ1-5, with D possibly matching TRBD1 (6 bases). Trimming shortened V by 8 bases and J by 2 bases, and 16 bases separated the two germline ends. CDR1 and CDR2 (germline): KGHSH, LQKENI. CDR3 length: 15 residues. CDR3 nucleotides: TGTGCCAGCGCCGAAACAGGGAACGGCAATCAGCCCCAGCATTTT. As protein: CASAETGNGNQPQHF.

The V gene is TRBV19, the J gene TRBJ2-2, with D tentatively TRBD1 (6 bases). Germline values: CDR1 LNHDA, CDR2 SQIVND (reference sequence). V was pared by 5 bases and J by 1 base, with 20 bases between. This CDR3 has 18 amino acids. The CDR3 protein is CASSLGTTSPWNTGELFF. The CDR3 region has the DNA TGTGCCAGTAGTCTGGGGACAACCTCCCCTTGGAACACCGGGGAGCTGTTTTTT.

This clone has just one count. This CDR3 reads CSGKPGQGDTGELFF. CDR3 bases: TGCAGCGGAAAACCGGGACAGGGGGACACCGGGGAGCTGTTTTTT. The chain carries TRBV29-1 and TRBJ2-2; 11 nucleotides agree with TRBD1. CDR1 is SQVTM and CDR2 is ANQGSEA in the germline V gene. Germline trimming cut 7 bases from V and 3 bases from J; bases unmatched to any gene: 7. The CDR3 has 15 residues.

This chain connects TRBV3-1 (or the pseudogene TRBV3-2) to TRBJ1-1, with 7 bases matching TRBD1. V lost 2 bases and J lost 0; bases outside the gene matches: 6. CDR3 length: 16 amino acids. Germline loops: CDR1 LGHDT, CDR2 YNNKEL (reference sequence). The CDR3 region is CASSQSGGTVNTEAFF. In DNA, the CDR3 is TGTGCCAGCAGCCAATCAGGGGGGACAGTGAACACTGAAGCTTTCTTT.

J is TRBJ1-4 and V is TRBV5-1; no firm D call. Germline V lookup: CDR1 SGHRS, CDR2 YFSETQ. V shed 3 bases and J shed 5 bases, with 5 bases lying between them. The CDR3 has 12 amino acids. CDR3 in DNA: TGCGCCAGCAGCTCGGGGAATGAAAAACTGTTTTTT. Its protein is CASSSGNEKLFF.

The chain carries TRBV12-5 and TRBJ1-1; weak D call: TRBD1 (5 bases). Per germline, CDR1 LGHNT and CDR2 FRNRAP. Trimming shortened V by 5 bases and J by 11 bases, and 15 bases separated the two germline ends. The length of the CDR3 is 12 residues. The DNA of the CDR3 is TGTGCTAGTGGTACCTCGACAGTCTCGGCTTTCTTT. It yields the protein CASGTSTVSAFF.

The chain employs TRBV2 and TRBJ2-3, with 12 bases that match TRBD2. The V segment lost 6 bases and the J segment 10 bases; nucleotides outside the gene matches: 11. CDR1 is SNHLY, CDR2 FYNNEI, per germline. The CDR3 spans 15 residues. The CDR3 sequence is CASRGRLAGAEAQYF. In nucleotides, the CDR3 is TGTGCCAGCAGGGGTCGACTAGCGGGGGCAGAGGCGCAGTATTTT. Using reference TRBV2 and TRBJ2-3 for the parts outside the CDR3, the full variable domain is EPEVTQTPSHQVTQMGQEVILRCVPISNHLYFYWYRQILGQKVEFLVSFYNNEISEKSEIFDDQFSVERPDGSNFTLKIRSTKLEDSAMYFCASRGRLAGAEAQYFGPGTRLTVL.